Given below is one TCR beta chain in context. Its target is unknown. Controls were healthy donors (matched for age and sex). The authors negatively isolated CD8+ and CD4+ T cells and FACS-enriched TEMRA cells. Roughly 0.45 to 1 ug RNA was reverse transcribed with random hexamers. Amplification of TCR beta CDR3 spanned 54 Vbeta and 13 Jbeta via immunoSEQ multiplex PCR. One entry per CDR3 protein, called by TCRdb with MiXCR from the immunoSEQ multiplex PCR reads. The repertoire consists of approximately 170,000 distinct CDR3 sequences, with 85% to 95% occurring once and the leading ten covering approximately 0.14%. V lost 1 base and J 0 bases, leaving 18 bases between the germline ends. This CDR3 region has 18 residues. This record belongs to a study of CD8 T cells in Susac syndrome. General study results and limits: As acknowledged by the study, its TCR sequencing and HLA analysis included a relatively small number of individuals.

The chain carries TRBV12-3 or TRBV12-4 and TRBJ1-1; weak D call: TRBD1 (5 bases). Material for sequencing was CD4+ T cells from PBMCs. This clonotype originated in a human donor in good health. CDR3 sequence reads: CASSLEAGLGGMNTEAFF. The DNA of the CDR3 is TGTGCCAGCAGTTTAGAGGCCGGACTGGGGGGGATGAACACTGAAGCTTTCTTT.